The entry below describes one T cell receptor (beta chain). TCRdb processed the 5' RACE reads anew with MiXCR; each CDR3 protein has one entry. The data contain 450,000 to 650,000 distinct CDR3 sequences, roughly 22% of them singletons. This sample was taken from a study of T-cell memory formation after mild COVID-19. Sequenced: PBMCs or a T cell subset sorted from them (not recorded which). The sequence came from an adult woman who had mild COVID-19 (a few samples of this study predate the infection). Cell type and time point are not known.

Written as DNA, the CDR3 is TGCAGTGCTAGAGGTCGGCGCAGGGTAGCCGGGGAGCTGTTTTTT. Encoded protein: CSARGRRRVAGELFF. V and J are TRBV20-1 and TRBJ2-2; TRBD1 might be the D (5 bases). CDR3 length: 15 amino acids. The germline gives CDR1 DFQATT, CDR2 SNEGSKA (reference sequence). Trimming took 1 base from V and 6 from J, leaving 15 bases between them.